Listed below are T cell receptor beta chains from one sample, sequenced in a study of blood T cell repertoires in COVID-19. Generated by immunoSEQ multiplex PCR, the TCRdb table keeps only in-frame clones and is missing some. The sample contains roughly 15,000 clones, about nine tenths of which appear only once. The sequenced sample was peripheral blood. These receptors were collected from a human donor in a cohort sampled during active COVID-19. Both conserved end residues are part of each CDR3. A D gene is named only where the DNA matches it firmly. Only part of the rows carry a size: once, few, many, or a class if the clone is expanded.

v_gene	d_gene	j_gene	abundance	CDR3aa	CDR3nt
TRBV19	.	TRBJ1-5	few	CASQLGGFSNQPQHF	TGTGCCAGTCAATTGGGAGGATTTAGCAATCAGCCCCAGCATTTT
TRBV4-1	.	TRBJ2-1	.	CATSIAESYNEQFF	TGCGCCACGTCAATAGCGGAGTCCTACAATGAGCAGTTCTTC
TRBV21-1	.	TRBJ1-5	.	CASPKRGGRGFKQPQHF	TGTGCCAGCCCCAAGAGGGGGGGGCGAGGGTTCAAGCAGCCCCAGCATTTT
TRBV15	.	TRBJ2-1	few	CATSRPGVSYNEQFF	TGTGCCACCAGCCGCCCCGGGGTCAGCTACAATGAGCAGTTCTTC
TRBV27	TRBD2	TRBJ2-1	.	CASSLRGSGYNEQFF	TGTGCCAGCAGTTTACGGGGTAGCGGGTACAATGAGCAGTTCTTC
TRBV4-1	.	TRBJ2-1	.	CASSQGNEQFF	TGCGCCAGCAGTCAGGGGAATGAGCAGTTCTTC
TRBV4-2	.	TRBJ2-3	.	CASSRQLNLGQYF	TGTGCCAGCAGCCGCCAACTAAACCTGGGGCAGTATTTT
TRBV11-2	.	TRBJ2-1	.	CASSLNVRPSEYNEQFF	TGTGCCAGCAGCTTAAATGTTCGGCCTAGCGAATACAATGAGCAGTTCTTC
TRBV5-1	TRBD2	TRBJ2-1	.	CASSLGLAGNWDNEQFF	TGCGCCAGCAGCTTGGGTCTAGCGGGCAATTGGGACAATGAGCAGTTCTTC
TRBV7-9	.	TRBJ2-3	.	CASSLGVSGADTQYF	TGTGCCAGCAGCTTAGGGGTTAGCGGAGCAGATACGCAGTATTTT
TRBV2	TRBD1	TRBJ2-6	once	CASRSGTGGFGANVLTF	TGTGCCAGCAGATCCGGGACAGGGGGTTTTGGGGCCAACGTCCTGACTTTC
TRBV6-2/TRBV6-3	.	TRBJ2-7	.	CASSSPGAASYEQYF	TGTGCCAGCAGCTCCCCAGGGGCAGCCTCCTACGAGCAGTACTTC
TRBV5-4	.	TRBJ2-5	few	CASSLMSFGPQETQYF	TGTGCCAGCAGCTTGATGAGCTTTGGGCCTCAAGAGACCCAGTACTTC
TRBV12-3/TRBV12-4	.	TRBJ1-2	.	CASRFRASYGYTF	TGTGCCAGCAGATTCAGGGCGAGCTATGGCTACACCTTC
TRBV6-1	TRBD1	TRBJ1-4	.	CASSEGQGHEKLFF	TGTGCCAGCAGTGAAGGACAGGGGCATGAAAAACTGTTTTTT
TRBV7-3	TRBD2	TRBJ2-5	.	CASSPGDSGQETQYF	TGTGCCAGCAGCCCCGGAGATAGCGGGCAAGAGACCCAGTACTTC
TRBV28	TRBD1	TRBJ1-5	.	CASRNRDRSYSNQPQHF	TGTGCCAGCAGGAACCGGGACAGGAGTTATAGCAATCAGCCCCAGCATTTT
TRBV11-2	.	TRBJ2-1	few	CASSQSGSRQFF	TGTGCCAGCAGCCAAAGCGGGTCCAGGCAGTTCTTC
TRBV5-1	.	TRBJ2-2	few	CASSLAGTTGELFF	TGCGCCAGCAGCTTGGCAGGAACCACCGGGGAGCTGTTTTTT
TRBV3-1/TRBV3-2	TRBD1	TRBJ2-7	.	CASSLFGTGDEQYF	TGTGCCAGCAGCCTATTTGGGACAGGCGACGAGCAGTACTTC
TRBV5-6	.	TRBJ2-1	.	CASRILVHNEQFF	TGTGCCAGCAGGATACTAGTACACAATGAGCAGTTCTTC
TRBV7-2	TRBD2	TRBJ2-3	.	CASSVVQRGMGGDTQYF	TGTGCCAGCAGCGTCGTTCAGCGGGGAATGGGTGGGGATACGCAGTATTTT
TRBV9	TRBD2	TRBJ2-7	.	CASSVGPGGPAEQYF	TGTGCCAGCAGCGTAGGTCCGGGAGGGCCGGCCGAGCAGTACTTC
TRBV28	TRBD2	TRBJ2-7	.	CASTANSGSYEQYF	TGTGCCAGCACTGCGAATAGCGGGAGTTACGAGCAGTACTTC
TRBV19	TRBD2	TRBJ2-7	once	CASSLRGLEYEQYF	TGTGCCAGTAGCCTCCGGGGACTAGAGTACGAGCAGTACTTC
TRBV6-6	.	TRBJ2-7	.	CASSYPLEEQYF	TGTGCCAGCAGTTACCCCCTGGAGGAGCAGTACTTC
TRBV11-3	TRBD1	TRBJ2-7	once	CASSPTGTVYEQYF	TGTGCCAGCAGCCCGACCGGGACAGTCTACGAGCAGTACTTC
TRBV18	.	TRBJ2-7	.	CASSFTGEASYEQYF	TGTGCCAGCTCATTCACAGGGGAGGCGTCCTACGAGCAGTACTTC
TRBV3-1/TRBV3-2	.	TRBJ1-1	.	CASSPSRGLNTEAFF	TGTGCCAGCAGTCCCTCGCGGGGGTTGAACACTGAAGCTTTCTTT
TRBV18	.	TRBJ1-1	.	CASSPNFPGVSEAFF	TGTGCCAGCTCACCAAATTTCCCGGGAGTCTCTGAAGCTTTCTTT
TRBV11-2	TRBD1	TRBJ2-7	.	CASTPGTADYEQYF	TGTGCCAGCACCCCCGGGACAGCCGACTACGAGCAGTACTTC
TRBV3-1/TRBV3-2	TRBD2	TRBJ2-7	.	CASSQGSTSSTNEQYF	TGTGCCAGCAGCCAAGGCTCGACTAGCTCTACGAACGAGCAGTACTTC
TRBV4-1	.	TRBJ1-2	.	CASSQDQGRQPYGYTF	TGCGCCAGCAGCCAAGATCAGGGCCGACAGCCTTATGGCTACACCTTC
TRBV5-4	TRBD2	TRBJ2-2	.	CASSLPLAGAGELFF	TGTGCCAGCAGCTTGCCACTAGCGGGTGCCGGGGAGCTGTTTTTT
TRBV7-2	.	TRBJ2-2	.	CASSFSPGGTGELFF	TGTGCCAGCAGCTTTTCCCCCGGCGGCACCGGGGAGCTGTTTTTT
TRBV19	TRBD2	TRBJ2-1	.	CASSLPAGAGGPYEQFF	TGTGCCAGTAGCCTCCCCGCGGGAGCGGGAGGGCCTTATGAGCAGTTCTTC
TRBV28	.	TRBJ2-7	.	CASSSWLARYEQYF	TGTGCCAGCAGTTCATGGCTAGCGCGATACGAGCAGTACTTC
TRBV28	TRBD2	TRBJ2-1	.	CASSQLELREGLDNEQFF	TGTGCCAGCAGTCAACTAGAGTTGAGGGAGGGCCTCGACAATGAGCAGTTCTTC
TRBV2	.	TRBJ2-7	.	CASSPGGGNYEQYF	TGTGCCAGCAGCCCCGGAGGCGGGAACTACGAGCAGTACTTC
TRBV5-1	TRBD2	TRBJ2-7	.	CASSFSSGEREQYF	TGCGCCAGCAGCTTCTCTAGCGGAGAAAGGGAGCAGTACTTC
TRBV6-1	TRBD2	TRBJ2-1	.	CASSESSGGRAYNEQFF	TGTGCCAGCAGTGAATCCTCGGGCGGGAGAGCCTACAATGAGCAGTTCTTC
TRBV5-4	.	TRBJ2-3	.	CASSSGLETDTQYF	TGTGCCAGCAGCTCGGGACTGGAAACCGATACGCAGTATTTT
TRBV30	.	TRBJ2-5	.	CACTDGGLKETQYF	TGTGCCTGTACAGATGGGGGGTTAAAAGAGACCCAGTACTTC
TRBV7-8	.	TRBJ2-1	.	CASSPLGLNSATHEQFF	TGTGCCAGCAGCCCTTTGGGGTTGAATAGCGCAACCCATGAGCAGTTCTTC
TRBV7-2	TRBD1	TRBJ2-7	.	CASRVRQGGTYEQYF	TGTGCCAGCCGGGTGCGACAGGGGGGTACCTACGAGCAGTACTTC
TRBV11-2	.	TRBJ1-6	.	CASSPATGGRSPLHF	TGTGCCAGCAGCCCGGCAACAGGTGGTCGATCACCCCTCCACTTT
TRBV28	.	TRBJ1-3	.	CASSSHRVSTIYF	TGTGCCAGCAGTTCCCACAGGGTCAGCACCATATATTTT
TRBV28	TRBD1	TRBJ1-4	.	CASSLGDRVTTNEKLFF	TGTGCCAGCAGTTTGGGGGACAGGGTAACAACTAATGAAAAACTGTTTTTT
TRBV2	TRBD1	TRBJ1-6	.	CARGQGNNSPLHF	TGTGCCAGAGGACAGGGGAATAATTCACCCCTCCACTTT
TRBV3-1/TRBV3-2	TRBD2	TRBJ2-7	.	CASSQDLSGGYGVRYF	TGTGCCAGCAGCCAAGATCTGAGCGGGGGTTATGGTGTCAGGTACTTC